This record covers a single T cell receptor (beta chain). Its antigen is not yet known. The record has no base qualities; no much larger clone is one base away. Trimming takes 5 bases from V and 6 bases from J, and the germline ends sit 12 bases apart. From cysteine to phenylalanine, the CDR3 is 13 amino acids long. The CDR3 DNA has 39 bases and is translated from base 1. CDR1 SGHVS and CDR2 FNYEAQ were looked up in the germline V gene. The data originate from a study of cytomegalovirus exposure and HLA in healthy donors (dated by TCRdb to about 2017). The study in broad terms: According to an earlier analysis of several hundred of the donors, 150 million to 200 million T cells yielded 90 million to 140 million unique TCR beta sequences and about 300 Gb of sequence data. To predict cytomegalovirus infection status, the study brought together high-throughput TCR immunosequencing, statistical association of individual TCRs with disease status, and machine learning. HLA typing included class I and class II loci at four-digit resolution. Of the 398 genotyped donors, 75% to 85% were placed in the genetic ancestry cluster associated with self-reported Caucasian donors. Along with the approximately 670-subject first cohort, a separate validation cohort of 120 different subjects was used. A later analysis re-examined previously published TCR beta repertoires from several hundred donors and added high-resolution HLA genotyping to investigate patterns of TCR occurrence. Using immunosequencing, the study profiled T cell repertoires from roughly 650 subjects and related those repertoires to cytomegalovirus serostatus. About 5 DR-DQ haplotypes were handled as single units for association and clustering, since linkage in the cohort was strong. Among about 390 genotyped donors of the cohort, an average of roughly 240,000 unique TCR beta nucleotide sequences were sequenced per donor, roughly 18% of them non-productive. Every discovery cohort repertoire had been produced on one sequencing platform. A later genetic analysis took genome-wide SNP genotypes for about 55% of the 666 donors and used that subset as a discovery cohort. The study aimed to test whether cataloging public T cell receptors could reveal signatures of past pathogen exposure. Typing coverage varied by locus: about 629-640 donors for A, B, C, DRB1 and DQB1; more than 500 for DQA1; over 600 for DPA1; under 490 for DPB1. An earlier analysis of several hundred of the donors applied high-throughput TCR beta sequencing to assess whether each TCR beta V gene segment acted as functional or pseudogenic. Rather than using new phenotypic data, the later analysis identified candidate immune exposures from TCR beta sequences and from how often those sequences occurred across donors. An early release covering roughly 580 HLA-typed donors comprised 300 to 350 gigabases of sequencing data and approximately 85 million unique TCR sequences. Donor age, sex, ethnicity and CMV serostatus were compiled alongside the repertoire data.

Receptors were amplified or captured by the immunoSEQ multiplex PCR assay. The multiplex PCR relied on a mix of 60 forward primers for TCR Vbeta segments and 13 reverse primers for TCR Jbeta segments. A multiplex PCR assay on genomic DNA amplified the CDR3 region of rearranged TCR beta genes. Amplified TCR beta libraries were sequenced as 87-base-pair reads on the Illumina HiSeq System. In the source study's methods: Across the 670 or so repertoires, a later analysis counted around 80 million unique TCR beta chains, 9.5 million to 12 million of which were shared by at least two donors. To remove PCR and sequencing errors, raw reads were error-corrected and collapsed into unique sequences using a nearest-neighbor algorithm that merged closely related sequences. Alignment of CDR3 sequences to IMGT reference sequences was used to assign V, D and J gene segments. For a sequence to be retained, a match of at least six nucleotides was required to both a V gene segment and a J gene segment. A rearrangement counted as productive if the CDR3 had no stop codons and remained in frame with V and J, and every other rearrangement counted as non-productive. Following IMGT convention, CDR3 was defined as the stretch from the second conserved V-encoded cysteine to the conserved J-encoded phenylalanine. In an earlier analysis of more than 550 of the donors, sequences lacking an unambiguous match to a single V gene segment were excluded. In an earlier analysis of several hundred of the donors, a V segment was called functional when productive rearrangements were above 56.7%, and segregating when the standard deviation between donors exceeded 5%. A statistical classification framework was developed to diagnose cytomegalovirus status using the catalog of TCR beta chain sequences. In a later analysis, V and J genes were assigned by comparing TCR nucleotide sequences against IMGT/GENE-DB human TR gene sequences. In a later analysis, CDR3 sequences and most-parsimonious VDJ recombination scenarios were assigned using the TCRdist pipeline. In a later analysis, each TCR beta chain was defined by its CDR3 amino acid sequence together with its V-gene family, and reads without a unique V-gene family were excluded. To address suspected cross-contamination and a sequencing artifact, a later analysis removed 550 to 750 highly shared, low-generation-probability nucleotide sequences. In a later analysis, a clonal expansion index for each public chain was calculated from normalized within-repertoire ranks of inferred template counts. Generation probabilities in a later analysis came from a VDJ recombination model fitted to out-of-frame rearrangements, and those results were checked against IGoR. In a later analysis, hypergeometric tests were used to score TCR-TCR, TCR-HLA and TCR-CMV co-occurrence, with a repertoire-size bias correction applied to TCR pairs. To estimate false discovery rates, a later analysis permuted the HLA or CMV assignments 20 times. A later analysis grouped co-occurring TCRs with DBSCAN, adding TCRdist sequence similarity when clustering within HLA-allele-positive subsets. Co-occurrence clustering excluded repertoires with fewer than 30,000 or more than 120,000 public chains, plus five with anomalous nucleotide sharing. Held by TCRdb, this immuneACCESS table contains in-frame sequences only and omits some clones. Under half of the omission traces to an unresolved V gene where checked; the cause of the rest is unknown. V and J calls and clone size are those listed in that table; D and trimming were worked out from the DNA. For this sample the table gives under 150,000 clones, of which 76% were detected only once. Roughly 1.6% of the sample is taken by the ten largest.

The cohort was made up of 500 to 800 healthy bone marrow donors. At the time of sampling, all cohort members were nominally healthy, though unrecorded immune exposures were likely present. The donor tested CMV seronegative and was one of the 352 seronegative cohort members. A peripheral blood sample was provided by each donor, and peripheral blood mononuclear cells were used for TCR beta sequencing. The Qiagen DNeasy Blood Extraction Kit was used to extract genomic DNA from the blood cell samples. The investigation overall reported the following: Most TCR sequences were observed very rarely across donors, whereas some public TCRs were present in many individuals. The 87-base-pair reads could not distinguish some IMGT-functional V segments, including TRBV6-2 and TRBV6-3, so those segments were excluded. The study gave a list of some 150 TCR beta chains associated with cytomegalovirus. Presence/absence analyses assumed roughly uniform sequencing depth across donors, an assumption that may not hold. In a later analysis, HLA-associated TCR beta chains were found to be more clonally expanded and to have lower generation probabilities than equally common non-associated chains. The sequencing pipeline was judged likely to have produced a cluster of highly shared sequence variants as a technical artifact. According to a later analysis, TCR association rates differed among HLA loci, with DRB1 alleles showing the most associated TCRs and HLA-C alleles showing the fewest. In a later analysis, several top co-occurrence clusters were reported to appear linked to parvovirus B19, influenza, CMV and Epstein-Barr virus. In a later analysis, most CMV-associated TCR beta chains were found to appear HLA-restricted, with HLA associations seemingly driven largely by CMV exposure. V-gene and J-gene trimming of TCR beta chains was associated with a missense DCLRE1C variant in a later genetic analysis, and the association was replicated in an independent cohort. In vitro tests confirmed that three of the cytomegalovirus-associated TCR beta chains recognize cytomegalovirus antigens. Because some donors lacked HLA typing at each locus, the association tests relied only on the typed subset. In this cohort, only TCR beta chains were sequenced, and detectable features were limited by the absence of alpha or paired-chain data. In a later analysis, 16,951 TCR beta sequences were associated with specific HLA alleles at a false discovery rate of 0.05. Assigning TCR associations to individual alleles was difficult when HLA alleles, especially DR and DQ, strongly co-occurred. The classifier was reported to diagnose cytomegalovirus status with high specificity and sensitivity in both the original cohort and the validation cohort. Compared with the roughly 710-donor mean, donors in an Asian-associated ancestry cluster had fewer N-insertions in productive TCRs, according to a later genetic analysis. Immune exposure information for the cohort was limited to CMV serostatus. Broadly in line with IMGT annotations, most TCR beta V segments showed up in productive rearrangements about 90% or about 30% of the time in an earlier analysis of 450 to 600 of the donors. Linkage disequilibrium might explain the correlated functional status among segregating V segments, but an unknown experimental factor could not be excluded. The authors suggested that the approach could potentially be extended to other disease states and immunological phenotypes. Because counts were too low, approximately 18 rarely observed V segments, including chromosome 9 orphons, were excluded from the earlier analysis of some 540 of the donors. A further reported finding was that TCR beta sequences accurately predicted the HLA-A and HLA-B alleles for most subjects in the first cohort.

This clonotype originated in a woman aged 40 to 55 in good health and CMV-seronegative. The V gene is TRBV7-6 and the J gene is TRBJ2-3; no D gene can be assigned with confidence. The source material was PBMCs. The bases read TGTGCCAGCAGCGCGGCACTGCCGGATACGCAGTATTTT. Its coded protein is CASSAALPDTQYF.